The rows below give T cell receptor beta chains drawn from one sample of a study of cytomegalovirus exposure and HLA in healthy donors. Libraries were prepared by immunoSEQ multiplex PCR; TCRdb keeps only in-frame clonotypes and omits some of them. The data contain fewer than 200,000 clones, approximately 87% of them singletons. The specimen sequenced was PBMCs. These TCRs come from a woman in her 30s in good health and CMV-seronegative. Both conserved end residues are part of each CDR3. Fields, in order: V gene, D gene, J gene, clone size, CDR3 protein, CDR3 DNA. D genes are given only for firm matches. Rows give clone size only sometimes, using once, few, many, or a class for an expanded clone.

v_gene: TRBV6-1; d_gene: TRBD2; j_gene: TRBJ2-1; abundance: NA; CDR3aa: CASSARGGNPKQFF; CDR3nt: TGTGCCAGCAGTGCACGGGGGGGAAACCCAAAGCAGTTCTTC
v_gene: TRBV5-6; d_gene: NA; j_gene: TRBJ1-5; abundance: NA; CDR3aa: CASSLGRRRAFQPQHF; CDR3nt: TGTGCCAGCAGCTTGGGAAGGCGGCGGGCTTTTCAGCCCCAGCATTTT
v_gene: TRBV4-2; d_gene: NA; j_gene: TRBJ2-5; abundance: NA; CDR3aa: CASSLEETQYF; CDR3nt: TGTGCCAGCAGCCTTGAGGAGACCCAGTACTTC
v_gene: TRBV2; d_gene: NA; j_gene: TRBJ1-6; abundance: NA; CDR3aa: CASSERDYNSPLHF; CDR3nt: TGTGCCAGCAGTGAACGGGACTATAATTCACCCCTCCACTTT
v_gene: TRBV4-1; d_gene: NA; j_gene: TRBJ1-2; abundance: few; CDR3aa: CASSESGQPVNLGCTF; CDR3nt: TGCGCCAGCAGCGAATCGGGACAACCCGTCAACCTTGGATGCACCTTC
v_gene: TRBV5-1; d_gene: NA; j_gene: TRBJ1-5; abundance: NA; CDR3aa: CASSPRPGNQPQHF; CDR3nt: TGCGCCAGCAGCCCGCGGCCCGGAAATCAGCCCCAGCATTTT
v_gene: TRBV2; d_gene: TRBD2; j_gene: TRBJ2-7; abundance: NA; CDR3aa: CASRWTSGVYEQYF; CDR3nt: TGTGCCAGCAGGTGGACTAGCGGGGTCTACGAGCAGTACTTC
v_gene: TRBV5-4; d_gene: TRBD2; j_gene: TRBJ2-7; abundance: NA; CDR3aa: CASSLSGGGHSYEQYF; CDR3nt: TGTGCCAGCAGCTTGTCCGGCGGGGGGCACTCCTACGAGCAGTACTTC
v_gene: TRBV4-2; d_gene: NA; j_gene: TRBJ2-5; abundance: NA; CDR3aa: CASSQDWPQLPFQETQYF; CDR3nt: TGTGCCAGCAGCCAAGATTGGCCGCAACTACCCTTCCAAGAGACCCAGTACTTC
v_gene: TRBV19; d_gene: NA; j_gene: TRBJ1-1; abundance: NA; CDR3aa: CASTYGTGNTEAFF; CDR3nt: TGTGCCAGTACCTACGGGACTGGGAACACTGAAGCTTTCTTT
v_gene: TRBV6-6; d_gene: NA; j_gene: TRBJ2-6; abundance: NA; CDR3aa: CASSNPQGSGANVLTF; CDR3nt: TGTGCCAGCAGTAACCCACAGGGATCTGGGGCCAACGTCCTGACTTTC
v_gene: TRBV7-9; d_gene: NA; j_gene: TRBJ1-1; abundance: NA; CDR3aa: CASSSGVTEAFF; CDR3nt: TGTGCCAGCAGTTCGGGGGTCACTGAAGCTTTCTTT
v_gene: TRBV6-4; d_gene: NA; j_gene: TRBJ2-2; abundance: NA; CDR3aa: CASSPQGGNTGELFF; CDR3nt: TGTGCCAGCAGTCCGCAGGGGGGTAACACCGGGGAGCTGTTTTTT
v_gene: TRBV28; d_gene: TRBD1; j_gene: TRBJ2-7; abundance: NA; CDR3aa: CASNPTGTGIYEQYF; CDR3nt: TGTGCCAGCAATCCAACCGGGACAGGAATCTACGAGCAGTACTTC
v_gene: TRBV4-3; d_gene: TRBD2; j_gene: TRBJ2-4; abundance: NA; CDR3aa: CASSQEWEGWGLGKNIQYF; CDR3nt: TGCGCCAGCAGCCAAGAATGGGAGGGGTGGGGACTAGGCAAAAACATTCAGTACTTC
v_gene: TRBV7-2; d_gene: NA; j_gene: TRBJ2-7; abundance: NA; CDR3aa: CASSFKTGLRTYEQYF; CDR3nt: TGTGCCAGCAGCTTTAAAACAGGGCTCCGTACCTACGAGCAGTACTTC
v_gene: TRBV5-6; d_gene: TRBD1; j_gene: TRBJ2-7; abundance: NA; CDR3aa: CASSLALGQGVYEQYF; CDR3nt: TGTGCCAGCAGCTTGGCACTCGGACAGGGGGTCTACGAGCAGTACTTC
v_gene: TRBV6-1; d_gene: TRBD1; j_gene: TRBJ1-2; abundance: NA; CDR3aa: CASRMGQKNYGYTF; CDR3nt: TGTGCCAGCAGGATGGGACAGAAAAACTATGGCTACACCTTC
v_gene: TRBV7-2; d_gene: NA; j_gene: TRBJ1-1; abundance: NA; CDR3aa: CASTSWANTEAFF; CDR3nt: TGTGCCAGCACCTCTTGGGCGAACACTGAAGCTTTCTTT
v_gene: TRBV6-5; d_gene: NA; j_gene: TRBJ1-1; abundance: NA; CDR3aa: CASSPSSGTEAFF; CDR3nt: TGTGCCAGCAGCCCCTCCAGCGGAACTGAAGCTTTCTTT
v_gene: TRBV19; d_gene: TRBD1; j_gene: TRBJ1-6; abundance: NA; CDR3aa: CASSPQGKDSPLHF; CDR3nt: TGTGCCAGTAGTCCACAGGGGAAGGATTCACCCCTCCACTTT
v_gene: TRBV2; d_gene: TRBD1; j_gene: TRBJ1-5; abundance: NA; CDR3aa: CASSVTGEYSNQPQHF; CDR3nt: TGTGCCAGCAGTGTTACAGGGGAGTATAGCAATCAGCCCCAGCATTTT
v_gene: TRBV29-1; d_gene: TRBD1; j_gene: TRBJ2-3; abundance: NA; CDR3aa: CSVGQGGTDTQYF; CDR3nt: TGCAGCGTTGGACAGGGCGGCACAGATACGCAGTATTTT
v_gene: TRBV2; d_gene: NA; j_gene: TRBJ1-1; abundance: NA; CDR3aa: CASRRGWQTEAFF; CDR3nt: TGTGCCAGCCGCCGGGGGTGGCAGACTGAAGCTTTCTTT
v_gene: TRBV6-1; d_gene: NA; j_gene: TRBJ1-1; abundance: NA; CDR3aa: CASRQVPPTEAFF; CDR3nt: TGTGCCAGCAGACAGGTGCCCCCCACTGAAGCTTTCTTT
v_gene: TRBV9; d_gene: NA; j_gene: TRBJ1-1; abundance: NA; CDR3aa: CASSEASGYTEAFF; CDR3nt: TGTGCCAGCAGCGAGGCGTCAGGGTATACTGAAGCTTTCTTT
v_gene: TRBV6-5; d_gene: NA; j_gene: TRBJ2-2; abundance: NA; CDR3aa: CASSFPSNTGELFF; CDR3nt: TGTGCCAGCAGTTTCCCGAGTAACACCGGGGAGCTGTTTTTT
v_gene: TRBV30; d_gene: TRBD1; j_gene: TRBJ1-5; abundance: NA; CDR3aa: CAWSGQGDQPQHF; CDR3nt: TGTGCCTGGAGTGGCCAGGGGGATCAGCCCCAGCATTTT
v_gene: TRBV7-9; d_gene: NA; j_gene: TRBJ2-7; abundance: NA; CDR3aa: CASSSLSSGSPSYEQYF; CDR3nt: TGTGCCAGCAGCTCCCTCTCCAGTGGCTCTCCGTCCTACGAGCAGTACTTC
v_gene: TRBV6-1; d_gene: NA; j_gene: TRBJ2-3; abundance: NA; CDR3aa: CASTESPTGTDTQYF; CDR3nt: TGTGCCAGCACCGAGTCCCCGACAGGCACAGATACGCAGTATTTT
v_gene: TRBV2; d_gene: TRBD1; j_gene: TRBJ1-6; abundance: NA; CDR3aa: CASSLGGTGASNSPLHF; CDR3nt: TGTGCCAGCAGTCTTGGGGGAACAGGGGCAAGTAATTCACCCCTCCACTTT
v_gene: TRBV7-8; d_gene: TRBD1; j_gene: TRBJ1-2; abundance: NA; CDR3aa: CASSLGQGEKSGYTF; CDR3nt: TGTGCCAGCAGCTTAGGACAGGGGGAGAAGAGTGGCTACACCTTC
v_gene: TRBV18; d_gene: NA; j_gene: TRBJ2-7; abundance: NA; CDR3aa: CASSPPDSLPYEQYF; CDR3nt: TGTGCCAGCTCACCGCCGGACAGCCTACCCTACGAGCAGTACTTC
v_gene: TRBV2; d_gene: TRBD1; j_gene: TRBJ1-6; abundance: NA; CDR3aa: CASSEGQGLESPLHF; CDR3nt: TGTGCCAGCAGCGAAGGACAGGGTTTAGAATCACCCCTCCACTTT
v_gene: TRBV4-1; d_gene: NA; j_gene: TRBJ1-1; abundance: NA; CDR3aa: CASSQEREGTEAFF; CDR3nt: TGCGCCAGCAGCCAAGAAAGGGAGGGCACTGAAGCTTTCTTT
v_gene: TRBV6-4; d_gene: NA; j_gene: TRBJ1-4; abundance: NA; CDR3aa: CASSKSPYEKLFF; CDR3nt: TGTGCCAGCAGCAAGAGCCCATATGAAAAACTGTTTTTT
v_gene: TRBV9; d_gene: TRBD2; j_gene: TRBJ2-7; abundance: NA; CDR3aa: CASSQGTSDYEQYF; CDR3nt: TGTGCCAGCAGCCAAGGGACTAGCGACTACGAGCAGTACTTC
v_gene: TRBV5-1; d_gene: NA; j_gene: TRBJ1-1; abundance: once; CDR3aa: CASKQGNTEAFF; CDR3nt: TGCGCCAGCAAACAGGGGAACACTGAAGCTTTCTTT
v_gene: TRBV19; d_gene: TRBD1; j_gene: TRBJ1-4; abundance: NA; CDR3aa: CATSSSDRPREKLFF; CDR3nt: TGTGCCACCTCCTCATCGGACAGGCCAAGGGAAAAACTGTTTTTT
v_gene: TRBV18; d_gene: NA; j_gene: TRBJ2-7; abundance: once; CDR3aa: CASSVRTSDYEQYF; CDR3nt: TGTGCCAGCTCAGTAAGGACTTCTGACTACGAGCAGTACTTC
v_gene: TRBV12-2; d_gene: NA; j_gene: TRBJ1-5; abundance: NA; CDR3aa: CASRQSFHGLNQPQHF; CDR3nt: TGTGCAAGTCGCCAGAGTTTCCACGGACTCAATCAGCCCCAGCATTTT
v_gene: TRBV30; d_gene: TRBD1; j_gene: TRBJ1-6; abundance: few; CDR3aa: CALTLYDRGSSPLHF; CDR3nt: TGTGCCCTCACCCTCTATGACAGGGGAAGTTCACCCCTCCACTTT
v_gene: TRBV4-2; d_gene: NA; j_gene: TRBJ2-5; abundance: NA; CDR3aa: CASSQVDSQETQYF; CDR3nt: TGTGCCAGCAGCCAAGTCGACAGCCAAGAGACCCAGTACTTC
v_gene: TRBV28; d_gene: NA; j_gene: TRBJ2-7; abundance: NA; CDR3aa: CASSLTGTTSSYEQYF; CDR3nt: TGTGCCAGCAGTCTAACCGGGACAACCAGCTCCTACGAGCAGTACTTC
v_gene: TRBV10-3; d_gene: TRBD1; j_gene: TRBJ1-2; abundance: NA; CDR3aa: CAINLDRESYGYTF; CDR3nt: TGTGCCATCAACCTAGACAGGGAGAGTTATGGCTACACCTTC
v_gene: TRBV10-3; d_gene: NA; j_gene: TRBJ1-1; abundance: NA; CDR3aa: CAISQDSEAFF; CDR3nt: TGTGCCATCAGTCAGGACAGTGAAGCTTTCTTT
v_gene: TRBV27; d_gene: NA; j_gene: TRBJ2-7; abundance: NA; CDR3aa: CASSLGQSYEQYF; CDR3nt: TGTGCCAGCAGTTTAGGACAGTCCTACGAGCAGTACTTC
v_gene: TRBV7-2; d_gene: NA; j_gene: TRBJ1-6; abundance: few; CDR3aa: CASSPGWNGSPLHF; CDR3nt: TGTGCCAGCAGCCCGGGGTGGAACGGTTCACCCCTCCACTTT
v_gene: TRBV2; d_gene: NA; j_gene: TRBJ1-3; abundance: NA; CDR3aa: CASSQGSGNTIYF; CDR3nt: TGTGCCAGCAGTCAGGGATCTGGAAACACCATATATTTT
v_gene: TRBV27; d_gene: TRBD1; j_gene: TRBJ1-1; abundance: once; CDR3aa: CASSFGRGLAEAFF; CDR3nt: TGTGCCAGCAGTTTTGGCAGGGGGCTTGCTGAAGCTTTCTTT
v_gene: TRBV4-2; d_gene: TRBD2; j_gene: TRBJ2-3; abundance: NA; CDR3aa: CASSQDSGGAADTQYF; CDR3nt: TGTGCCAGCAGCCAAGACAGCGGGGGGGCAGCAGATACGCAGTATTTT
v_gene: TRBV23-1; d_gene: NA; j_gene: TRBJ1-1; abundance: NA; CDR3aa: CASRTAKGRRDTEAFF; CDR3nt: TGCGCCAGCAGGACCGCCAAGGGCAGGCGGGACACTGAAGCTTTCTTT
v_gene: TRBV15; d_gene: NA; j_gene: TRBJ2-3; abundance: NA; CDR3aa: CATSSVGTHEDTQYF; CDR3nt: TGTGCCACCAGCAGTGTAGGGACTCATGAAGATACGCAGTATTTT
v_gene: TRBV6-5; d_gene: TRBD1; j_gene: TRBJ2-1; abundance: NA; CDR3aa: CASSYLQGAGQFF; CDR3nt: TGTGCCAGCAGTTATTTACAGGGGGCTGGGCAGTTCTTC